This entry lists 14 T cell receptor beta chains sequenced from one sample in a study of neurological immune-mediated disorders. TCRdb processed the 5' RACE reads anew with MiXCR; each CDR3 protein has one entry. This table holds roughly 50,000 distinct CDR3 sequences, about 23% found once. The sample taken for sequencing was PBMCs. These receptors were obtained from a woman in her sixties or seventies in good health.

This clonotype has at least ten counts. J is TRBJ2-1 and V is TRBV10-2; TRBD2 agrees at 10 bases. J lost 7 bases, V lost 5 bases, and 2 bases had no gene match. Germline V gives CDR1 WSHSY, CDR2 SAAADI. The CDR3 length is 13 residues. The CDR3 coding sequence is TGCGCCAGCAGTCCTAGCGGGAGTAATGAGCAGTTCTTC. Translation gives CASSPSGSNEQFF.

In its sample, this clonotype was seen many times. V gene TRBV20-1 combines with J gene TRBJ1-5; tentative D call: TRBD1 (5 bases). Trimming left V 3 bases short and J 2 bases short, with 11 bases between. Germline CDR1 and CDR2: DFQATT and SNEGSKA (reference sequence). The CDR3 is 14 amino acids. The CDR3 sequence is CSARPGGGNQPQHF. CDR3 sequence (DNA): TGCAGTGCTAGGCCTGGGGGGGGCAATCAGCCCCAGCATTTT.

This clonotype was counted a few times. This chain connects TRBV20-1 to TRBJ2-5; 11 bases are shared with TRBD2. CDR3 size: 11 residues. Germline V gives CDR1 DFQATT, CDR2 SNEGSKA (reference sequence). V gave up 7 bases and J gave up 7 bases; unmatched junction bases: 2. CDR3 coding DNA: TGCAGTGTTCTAGCGGGGGGGACCCAGTACTTC. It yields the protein CSVLAGGTQYF.

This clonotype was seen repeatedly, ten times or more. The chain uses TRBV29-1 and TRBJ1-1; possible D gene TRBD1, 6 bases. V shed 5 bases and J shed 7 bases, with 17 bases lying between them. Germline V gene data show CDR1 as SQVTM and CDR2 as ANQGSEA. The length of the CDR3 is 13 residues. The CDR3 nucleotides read TGCAGCGTTAAGACAGGAGGGATGGGTGAAGCTTTCTTT. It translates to CSVKTGGMGEAFF.

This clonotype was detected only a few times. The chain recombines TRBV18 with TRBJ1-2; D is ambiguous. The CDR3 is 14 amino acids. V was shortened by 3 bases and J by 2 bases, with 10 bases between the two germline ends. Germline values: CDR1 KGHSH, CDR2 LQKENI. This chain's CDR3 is CASSPGHGNYGYTF. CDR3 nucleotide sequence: TGTGCCAGCTCACCCGGGCATGGGAACTATGGCTACACCTTC.

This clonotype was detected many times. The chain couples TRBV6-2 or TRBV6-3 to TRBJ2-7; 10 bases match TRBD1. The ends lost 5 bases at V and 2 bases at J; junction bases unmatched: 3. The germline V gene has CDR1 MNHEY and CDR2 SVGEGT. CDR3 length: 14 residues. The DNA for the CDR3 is TGTGCCAGCAGTCGGGACAGGGGAACCTACGAGCAGTACTTC. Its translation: CASSRDRGTYEQYF.

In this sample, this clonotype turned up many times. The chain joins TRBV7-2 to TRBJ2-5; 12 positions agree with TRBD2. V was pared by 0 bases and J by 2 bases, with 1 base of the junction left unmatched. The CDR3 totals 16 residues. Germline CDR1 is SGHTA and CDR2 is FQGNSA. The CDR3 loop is CASSLATSGGQETQYF. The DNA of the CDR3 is TGTGCCAGCAGCTTAGCGACTAGCGGGGGACAAGAGACCCAGTACTTC.

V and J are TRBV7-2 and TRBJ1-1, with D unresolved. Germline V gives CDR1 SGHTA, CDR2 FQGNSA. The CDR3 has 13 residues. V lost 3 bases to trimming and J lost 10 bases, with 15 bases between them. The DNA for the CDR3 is TGTGCCAGCAGCTTCCGCCCGTCGGGGATAGCTTTCTTT. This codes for CASSFRPSGIAFF.

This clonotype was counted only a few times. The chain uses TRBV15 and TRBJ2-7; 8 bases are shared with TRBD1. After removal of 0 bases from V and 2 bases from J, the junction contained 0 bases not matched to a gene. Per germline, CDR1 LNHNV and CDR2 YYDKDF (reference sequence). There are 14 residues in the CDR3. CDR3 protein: CATSREQGAYEQYF. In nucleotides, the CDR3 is TGTGCCACCAGCAGAGAACAGGGGGCCTACGAGCAGTACTTC.

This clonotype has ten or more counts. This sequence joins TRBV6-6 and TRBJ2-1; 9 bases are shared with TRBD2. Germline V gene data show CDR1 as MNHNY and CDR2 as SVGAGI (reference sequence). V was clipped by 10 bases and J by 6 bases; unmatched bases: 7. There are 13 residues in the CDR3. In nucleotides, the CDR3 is TGTGCCACTCTGACTAGCGGAGGCAATGAGCAGTTCTTC. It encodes CATLTSGGNEQFF.

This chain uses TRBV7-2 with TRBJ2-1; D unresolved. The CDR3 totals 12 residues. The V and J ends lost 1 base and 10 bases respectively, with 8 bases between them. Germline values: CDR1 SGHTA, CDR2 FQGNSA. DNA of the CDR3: TGTGCCAGCAGCTTAGGGGTGGGGGAGCAGTTCTTC. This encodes CASSLGVGEQFF.

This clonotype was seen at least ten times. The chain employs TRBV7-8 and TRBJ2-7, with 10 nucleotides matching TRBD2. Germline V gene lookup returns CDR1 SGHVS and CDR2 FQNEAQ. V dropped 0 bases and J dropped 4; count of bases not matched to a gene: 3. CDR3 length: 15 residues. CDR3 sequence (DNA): TGTGCCAGCAGCTTAGCGGTAGCGGGAGGTTACGAGCAGTACTTC. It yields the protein CASSLAVAGGYEQYF. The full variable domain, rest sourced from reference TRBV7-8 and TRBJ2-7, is GAGVSQSPRYKVAKRGQDVALRCDPISGHVSLFWYQQALGQGPEFLTYFQNEAQLDKSGLPSDRFFAERPEGSVSTLKIQRTQQEDSAVYLCASSLAVAGGYEQYFGPGTRLTVT.

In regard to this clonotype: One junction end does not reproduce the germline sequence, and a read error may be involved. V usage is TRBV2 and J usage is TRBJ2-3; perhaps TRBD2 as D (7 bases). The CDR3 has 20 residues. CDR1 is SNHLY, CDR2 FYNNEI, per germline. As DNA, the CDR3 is TGTACCAGCAGCGAAATTTTATGGGGCGGGGGCCCTGAAAGCACAGATACGCAGTATTTT. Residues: CTSSEILWGGGPESTDTQYF.

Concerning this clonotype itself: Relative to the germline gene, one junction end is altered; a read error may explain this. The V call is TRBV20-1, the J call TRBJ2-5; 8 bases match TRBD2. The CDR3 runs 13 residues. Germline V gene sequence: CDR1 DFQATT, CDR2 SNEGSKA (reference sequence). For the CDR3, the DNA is TGTAGTGAAGCCCGCTACCCGCGGGAGGCCCAGTACTTC. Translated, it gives CSEARYPREAQYF.